These 11 T cell receptor beta chains originate from one sample sequenced in a study of PD-L1 blockade in urothelial cancer. The time point is: pretreatment peripheral blood. Only in-frame clones appear in the TCRdb table, and some are missing; sequencing was by immunoSEQ multiplex PCR. The profile shows around 35,000 clones, over 75% of them singletons. The sample here was PBMCs, taken around atezolizumab (anti-PD-L1) treatment. The receptor source for this set is a man aged 55 to 70 with urothelial cancer.

The chain is built from TRBV10-3 and TRBJ1-1; weak D call: TRBD1 (6 bases). The germline CDR1 and CDR2 sequences are ENHRY and SYGVKD. The V and J ends lost 3 bases and 4 bases respectively, with 12 bases between them. The CDR3 sequence is 14 residues long. The CDR3 reads CAISDPGHITEAFF. The CDR3 DNA sequence: TGTGCCATCAGTGACCCGGGACACATCACTGAAGCTTTCTTT.

This chain uses TRBV10-2 with TRBJ2-5, with 10 bases aligning to TRBD2. J gave up 5 bases and V 2 bases, and 8 bases lay outside the gene matches. The CDR3 runs to 16 residues. CDR1 WSHSY and CDR2 SAAADI come from the germline V gene. CDR3 loop: CASSEIQREGLETQYF. In DNA, the CDR3 is TGCGCCAGCAGTGAGATCCAGCGGGAGGGGTTGGAGACCCAGTACTTC.

The chain couples TRBV7-9 to TRBJ2-3, with TRBD2 matching over 7 bases. The J segment lost 0 bases and the V segment lost 5 bases, leaving 5 bases of the junction unmatched. From germline, CDR1 is SEHNR and CDR2 FQNEAQ (reference sequence). The CDR3 contains 15 residues. The chain's CDR3 is CASSTPAGSTDTQYF. Written as DNA, the CDR3 is TGTGCCAGCAGCACACCAGCGGGGAGCACAGATACGCAGTATTTT.

In its sample, this clone was seen a few times. The rearrangement uses TRBV11-1 and TRBJ2-7, with a possible D match to TRBD2 (5 bases). V was cut by 1 base and J by 5 bases, with 9 bases left in between. Germline assignment: CDR1 SGHAT and CDR2 FQDESV (reference sequence). The CDR3 spans 13 residues. The chain's CDR3 is CASSLGLSDEQYF. The CDR3 bases are TGTGCCAGCAGCTTAGGACTTAGCGACGAGCAGTACTTC.

This chain links TRBV7-9 with TRBJ1-5; 9 bases are a match to TRBD1. Per germline, CDR1 SEHNR and CDR2 FQNEAQ (reference sequence). J was trimmed by 4 bases and V by 4 bases; bases with no gene match: 5. The length of the CDR3 is 15 residues. CDR3 residues: CASSSTGGRNQPQHF. CDR3 bases: TGTGCCAGCAGCTCGACAGGGGGAAGGAATCAGCCCCAGCATTTT.

The V gene is TRBV5-1, the J gene TRBJ2-7; maybe TRBD1 (6 bases). The V gene's germline CDR1 is SGHRS and CDR2 YFSETQ. CDR3 size: 14 residues. With 4 bases removed from V and 0 bases from J, the gap between germline ends came to 11 bases. The CDR3 here is CASSMDRSSYEQYF. The CDR3 bases are TGCGCCAGCAGCATGGACAGAAGCTCCTACGAGCAGTACTTC.

The chain employs TRBV6-5 and TRBJ2-3; TRBD2 aligns across 7 bases. The CDR3 is made up of 15 amino acids. CDR1 and CDR2 (germline): MNHEY, SVGAGI. The V gene end was trimmed by 2 bases and the J gene end by 7 bases; junction bases not matched to a gene: 9. CDR3 protein: CASSYAGGSMNTQYF. CDR3 nucleotide sequence: TGTGCCAGCAGTTACGCCGGCGGGAGCATGAATACGCAGTATTTT.

This clone was counted between two and nine times. The chain combines TRBV28 with TRBJ2-2; TRBD2 matches 10 bases. Germline values: CDR1 MDHEN, CDR2 SYDVKM. V gave up 6 bases and J gave up 3 bases; unmatched junction bases: 7. The CDR3 loop spans 16 amino acids. CDR3 sequence reads: CASSLLTSGDTGELFF. CDR3 in DNA: TGTGCCAGCAGCCTTCTTACTAGCGGGGACACCGGGGAGCTGTTTTTT.

The chain carries TRBV2 and TRBJ1-5, with D maybe TRBD1 (5 bases). The CDR3 is 16 residues long. CDR1 and CDR2 from the germline V gene are SNHLY and FYNNEI. V gave up 4 bases and J gave up 9 bases, with 22 bases separating them. CDR3 residues: CASSGRGGGDPGPQHF. In DNA form, the CDR3 reads TGTGCCAGCAGTGGGCGTGGCGGGGGGGACCCCGGGCCCCAGCATTTT.

V usage is TRBV7-2 and J usage is TRBJ2-2; D not certain. The CDR3 totals 13 residues. Per the germline V gene, CDR1 is SGHTA and CDR2 is FQGNSA. The V end lost 2 bases, the J end lost 6 bases, and 7 bases lay between the germline ends. The DNA of the CDR3 is TGTGCCAGCAGCTTATACAGCCCCGGGGAGCTGTTTTTT. This codes for CASSLYSPGELFF.

This clone was seen only a few times. The chain couples TRBV5-4 to TRBJ1-6; 8 bases fit TRBD1. The length of the CDR3 is 17 residues. The V gene end was trimmed by 4 bases and the J gene end by 5 bases; junction bases not matched to a gene: 11. Per germline, CDR1 SGHNT and CDR2 YYREEE (reference sequence). Here the CDR3 reads CASSPRQGATDNSPLHF. The CDR3, as DNA: TGTGCCAGCAGCCCCCGCCAGGGGGCGACAGATAATTCACCCCTCCACTTT. The variable domain in full, with the rest retrieved from reference TRBV5-4 and TRBJ1-6, is ETGVTQSPTHLIKTRGQQVTLRCSSQSGHNTVSWYQQALGQGPQFIFQYYREEENGRGNFPPRFSGLQFPNYSSELNVNALELDDSALYLCASSPRQGATDNSPLHFGNGTRLTVT.